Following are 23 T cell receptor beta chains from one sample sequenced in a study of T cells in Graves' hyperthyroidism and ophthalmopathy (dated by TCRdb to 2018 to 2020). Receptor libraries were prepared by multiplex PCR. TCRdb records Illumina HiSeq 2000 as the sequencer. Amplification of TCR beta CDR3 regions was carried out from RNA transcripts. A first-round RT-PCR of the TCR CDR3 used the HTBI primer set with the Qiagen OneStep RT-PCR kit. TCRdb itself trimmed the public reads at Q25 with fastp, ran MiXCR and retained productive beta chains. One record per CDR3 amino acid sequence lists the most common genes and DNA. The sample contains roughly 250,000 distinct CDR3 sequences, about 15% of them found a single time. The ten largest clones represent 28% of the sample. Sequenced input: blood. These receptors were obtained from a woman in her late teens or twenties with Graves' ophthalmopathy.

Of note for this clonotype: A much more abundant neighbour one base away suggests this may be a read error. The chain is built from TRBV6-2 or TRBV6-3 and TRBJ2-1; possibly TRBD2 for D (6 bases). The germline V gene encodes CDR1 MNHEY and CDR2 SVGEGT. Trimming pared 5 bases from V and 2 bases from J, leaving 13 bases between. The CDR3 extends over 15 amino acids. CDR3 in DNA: TGTGCCAGCAGTGAGTCGGTAGCGGCCTACAATGAGCAGTTCTTC. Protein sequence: CASSESVAAYNEQFF.

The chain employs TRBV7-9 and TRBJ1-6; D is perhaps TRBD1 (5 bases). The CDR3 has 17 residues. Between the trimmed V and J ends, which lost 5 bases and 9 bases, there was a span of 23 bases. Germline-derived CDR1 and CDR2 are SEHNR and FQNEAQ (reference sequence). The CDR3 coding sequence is TGTGCCAGCAGCCCGATGCCCCTAACGGAGGGGAGTTCACCCCTCCACTTT. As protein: CASSPMPLTEGSSPLHF.

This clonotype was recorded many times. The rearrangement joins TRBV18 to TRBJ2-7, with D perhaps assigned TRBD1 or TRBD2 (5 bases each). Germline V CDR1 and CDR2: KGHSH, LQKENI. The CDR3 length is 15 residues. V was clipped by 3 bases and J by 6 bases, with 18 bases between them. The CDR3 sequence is CASSPNVGELSEQYF. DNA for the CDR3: TGTGCCAGCTCACCTAATGTGGGGGAGCTTAGCGAGCAGTACTTC.

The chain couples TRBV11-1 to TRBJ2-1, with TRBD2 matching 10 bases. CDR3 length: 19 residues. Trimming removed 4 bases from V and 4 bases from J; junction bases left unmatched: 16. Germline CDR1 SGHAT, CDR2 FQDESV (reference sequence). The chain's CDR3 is CASSSPGQETSGSYNEQFF. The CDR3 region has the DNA TGTGCCAGCAGCTCACCGGGACAGGAGACTAGCGGGTCGTACAATGAGCAGTTCTTC. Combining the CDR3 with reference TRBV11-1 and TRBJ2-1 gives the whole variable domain EAEVAQSPRYKITEKSQAVAFWCDPISGHATLYWYRQILGQGPELLVQFQDESVVDDSQLPKDRFSAERLKGVDSTLKIQPAELGDSAMYLCASSSPGQETSGSYNEQFFGPGTRLTVL.

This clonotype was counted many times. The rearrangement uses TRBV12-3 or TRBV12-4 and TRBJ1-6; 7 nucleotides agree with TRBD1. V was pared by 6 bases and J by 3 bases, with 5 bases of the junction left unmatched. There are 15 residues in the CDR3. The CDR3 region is CASRPGQVYNSPLHF. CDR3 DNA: TGTGCCAGCAGACCAGGACAGGTCTATAATTCACCCCTCCACTTT.

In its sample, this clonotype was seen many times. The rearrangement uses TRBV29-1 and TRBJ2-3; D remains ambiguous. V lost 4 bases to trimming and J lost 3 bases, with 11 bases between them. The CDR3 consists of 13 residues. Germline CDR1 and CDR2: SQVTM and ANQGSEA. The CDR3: CSVGLLKTDTQYF. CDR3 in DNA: TGCAGCGTTGGGCTTCTGAAAACAGATACGCAGTATTTT.

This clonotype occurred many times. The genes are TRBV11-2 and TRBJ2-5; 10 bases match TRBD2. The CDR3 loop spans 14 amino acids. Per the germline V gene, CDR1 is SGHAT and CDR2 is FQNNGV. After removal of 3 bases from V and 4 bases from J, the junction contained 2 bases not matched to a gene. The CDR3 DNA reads TGTGCCAGCAGCTTCCAGCGGGGGGGAGAGACCCAGTACTTC. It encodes CASSFQRGGETQYF. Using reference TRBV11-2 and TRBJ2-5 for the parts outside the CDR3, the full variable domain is EAGVAQSPRYKIIEKRQSVAFWCNPISGHATLYWYQQILGQGPKLLIQFQNNGVVDDSQLPKDRFSAERLKGVDSTLKIQPAKLEDSAVYLCASSFQRGGETQYFGPGTRLLVL.

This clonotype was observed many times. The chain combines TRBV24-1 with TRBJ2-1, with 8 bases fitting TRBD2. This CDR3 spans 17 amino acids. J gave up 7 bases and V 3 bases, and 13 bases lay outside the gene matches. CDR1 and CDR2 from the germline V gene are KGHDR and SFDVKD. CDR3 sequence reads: CATSDPRGGGRLNEQFF. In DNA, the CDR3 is TGTGCCACCAGTGATCCTAGGGGCGGGGGGCGGTTGAATGAGCAGTTCTTC.

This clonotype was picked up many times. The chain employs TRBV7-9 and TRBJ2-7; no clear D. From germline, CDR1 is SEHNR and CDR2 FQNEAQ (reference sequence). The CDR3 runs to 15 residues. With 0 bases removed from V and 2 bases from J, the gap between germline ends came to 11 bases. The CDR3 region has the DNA TGTGCCAGCAGCTTAGCGCACATTGGACCCTACGAGCAGTACTTC. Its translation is CASSLAHIGPYEQYF.

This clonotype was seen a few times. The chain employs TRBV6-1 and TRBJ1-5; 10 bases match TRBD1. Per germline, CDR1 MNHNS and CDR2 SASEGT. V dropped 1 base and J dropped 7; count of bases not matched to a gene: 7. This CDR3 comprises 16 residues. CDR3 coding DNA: TGTGCCAGCAGTGAAGGGACAGGGGGAAGTCGGCAGCCCCAGCATTTT. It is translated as CASSEGTGGSRQPQHF.

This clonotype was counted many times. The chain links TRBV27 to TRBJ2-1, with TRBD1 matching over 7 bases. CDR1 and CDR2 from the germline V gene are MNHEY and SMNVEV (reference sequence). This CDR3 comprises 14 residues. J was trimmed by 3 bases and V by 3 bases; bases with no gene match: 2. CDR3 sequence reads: CASSFGTVYNEQFF. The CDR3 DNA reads TGTGCCAGCAGTTTCGGGACAGTCTACAATGAGCAGTTCTTC.

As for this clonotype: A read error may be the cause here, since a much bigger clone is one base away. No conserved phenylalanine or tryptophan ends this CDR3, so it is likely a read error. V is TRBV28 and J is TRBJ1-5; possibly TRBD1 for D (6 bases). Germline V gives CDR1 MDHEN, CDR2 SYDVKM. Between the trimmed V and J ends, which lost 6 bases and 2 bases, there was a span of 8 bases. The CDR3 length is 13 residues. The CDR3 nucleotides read TGTGCCAGCAGACAGGGCGGCAATCAGCCCCAGCATTCT. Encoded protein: CASRQGGNQPQHS.

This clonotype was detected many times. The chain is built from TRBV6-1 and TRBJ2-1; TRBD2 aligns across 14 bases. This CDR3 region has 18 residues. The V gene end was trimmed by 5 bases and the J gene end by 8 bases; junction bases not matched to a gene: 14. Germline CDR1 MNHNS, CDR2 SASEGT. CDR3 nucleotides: TGTGCCAGCAGTTATTACCTAACCGGGACTAGCGGGAGACATGAGCAGTTCTTC. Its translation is CASSYYLTGTSGRHEQFF.

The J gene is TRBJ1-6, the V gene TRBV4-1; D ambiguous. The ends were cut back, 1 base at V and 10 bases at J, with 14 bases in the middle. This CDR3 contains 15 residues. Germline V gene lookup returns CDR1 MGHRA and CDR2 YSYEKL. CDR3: CASSQVIQSSSPLHF. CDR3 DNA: TGCGCCAGCAGCCAAGTAATACAGAGTTCCTCACCCCTCCACTTT.

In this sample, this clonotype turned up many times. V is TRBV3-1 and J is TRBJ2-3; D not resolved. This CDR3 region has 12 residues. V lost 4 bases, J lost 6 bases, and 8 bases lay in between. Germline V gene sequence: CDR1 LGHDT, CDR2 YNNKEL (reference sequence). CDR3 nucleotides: TGTGCCAGCAGCCCAAACGTCGATACGCAGTATTTT. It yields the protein CASSPNVDTQYF.

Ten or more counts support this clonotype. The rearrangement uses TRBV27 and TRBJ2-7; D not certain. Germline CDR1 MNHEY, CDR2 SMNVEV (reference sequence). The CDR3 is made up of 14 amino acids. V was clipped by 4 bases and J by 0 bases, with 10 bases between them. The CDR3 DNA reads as TGTGCCAGCAGTTCTATCCTGTCCTCCTACGAGCAGTACTTC. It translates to CASSSILSSYEQYF.

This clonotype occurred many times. This CDR3 is CASSGRGTQYF. The CDR3 DNA reads TGTGCCAGCAGCGGACGGGGGACCCAGTACTTC. The chain links TRBV5-6 to TRBJ2-5; weak D call: TRBD2 (5 bases). This CDR3 is built from 11 residues. Germline-derived CDR1 and CDR2 are SGHDT and YYEEEE. V dropped 4 bases and J dropped 7 bases, with 8 bases sitting between them.

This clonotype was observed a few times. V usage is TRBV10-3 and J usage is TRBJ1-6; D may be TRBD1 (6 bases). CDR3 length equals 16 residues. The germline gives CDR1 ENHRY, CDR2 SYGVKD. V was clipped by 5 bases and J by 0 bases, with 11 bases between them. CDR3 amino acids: CAISTGFSSYNSPLHF. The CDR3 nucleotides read TGTGCCATCAGTACAGGGTTTAGCTCCTATAATTCACCCCTCCACTTT.

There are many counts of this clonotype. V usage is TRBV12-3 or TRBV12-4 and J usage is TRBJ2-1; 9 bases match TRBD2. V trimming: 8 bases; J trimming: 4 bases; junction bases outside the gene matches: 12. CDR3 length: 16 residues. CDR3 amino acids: CASRDLAGGLYNEQFF. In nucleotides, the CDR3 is TGTGCCAGCCGCGATTTGGCGGGAGGGTTATACAATGAGCAGTTCTTC.

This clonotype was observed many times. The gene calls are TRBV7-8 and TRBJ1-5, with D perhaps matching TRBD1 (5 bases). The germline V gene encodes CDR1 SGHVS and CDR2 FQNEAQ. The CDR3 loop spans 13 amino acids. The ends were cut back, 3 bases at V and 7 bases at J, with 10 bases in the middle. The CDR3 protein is CASSFQGSQPQHF. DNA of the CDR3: TGTGCCAGCAGCTTTCAGGGTTCCCAGCCCCAGCATTTT.

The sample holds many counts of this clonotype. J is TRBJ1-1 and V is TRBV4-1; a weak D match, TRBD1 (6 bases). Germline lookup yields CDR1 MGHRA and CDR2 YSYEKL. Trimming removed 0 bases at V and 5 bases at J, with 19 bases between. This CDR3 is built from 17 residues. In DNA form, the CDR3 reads TGCGCCAGCAGCCAAGATCCGGCCGGGGGGGCTCGGACTGAAGCTTTCTTT. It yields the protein CASSQDPAGGARTEAFF.

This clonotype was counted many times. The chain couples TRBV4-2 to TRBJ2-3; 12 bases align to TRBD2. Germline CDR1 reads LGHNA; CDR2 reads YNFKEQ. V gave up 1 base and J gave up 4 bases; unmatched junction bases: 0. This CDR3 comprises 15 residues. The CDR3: CASSQGLAGADTQYF. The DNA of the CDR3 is TGTGCCAGCAGCCAAGGACTAGCGGGGGCAGATACGCAGTATTTT.

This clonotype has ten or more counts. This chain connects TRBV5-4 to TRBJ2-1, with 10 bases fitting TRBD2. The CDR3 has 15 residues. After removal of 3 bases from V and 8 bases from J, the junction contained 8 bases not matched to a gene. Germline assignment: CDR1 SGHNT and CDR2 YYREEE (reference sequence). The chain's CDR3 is CASSSGPSGGDEQFF. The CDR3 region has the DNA TGTGCCAGCAGCTCCGGCCCTAGCGGGGGTGATGAGCAGTTCTTC.